This is a list of T cell receptor beta chains from one sample in a study of cytomegalovirus exposure and HLA in healthy donors. Here immunoSEQ multiplex PCR was the method, and the copy in TCRdb shows in-frame clones only, minus some. The sample has 150,000 to 200,000 clones, about 80% seen once. The source material was PBMCs. The source is a man between 18 and 35 years old in good health and CMV-seronegative. Both conserved end residues are part of each CDR3. D genes are given only for firm matches. The size entry is marked missing in some rows and otherwise reads once, few, many or a size class.

j_gene,abundance,d_gene,v_gene,CDR3aa,CDR3nt
TRBJ2-1,NA,NA,TRBV12-5,CASVLNNEQFF,TGTGCTAGTGTATTAAACAATGAGCAGTTCTTC
TRBJ2-2,NA,TRBD1,TRBV19,CASSIGTGNTGELFF,TGTGCCAGTAGTATCGGGACAGGGAACACCGGGGAGCTGTTTTTT
TRBJ1-6,NA,NA,TRBV11-2,CASRPRQVLNSPLHF,TGTGCCAGCAGACCTAGACAGGTCCTGAATTCACCCCTCCACTTT
TRBJ2-4,NA,NA,TRBV2,CASSSGTPVGRF,TGTGCCAGCAGTTCCGGGACTCCCGTAGGGAGGTTC
TRBJ2-7,NA,TRBD2,TRBV27,CASSLTGGVSYEQYF,TGTGCCAGCAGTTTAACGGGAGGAGTCTCCTACGAGCAGTACTTC
TRBJ2-1,NA,TRBD2,TRBV4-1,CASSQGTSGVYNEQFF,TGCGCCAGCAGCCAAGGGACTAGCGGGGTTTACAATGAGCAGTTCTTC
TRBJ2-7,NA,NA,TRBV19,CASSGRPTSSEQYF,TGTGCCAGTAGTGGGAGACCGACTTCCTCCGAGCAGTACTTC
TRBJ1-5,NA,NA,TRBV28,CASSYRGFSNQPQHF,TGTGCCAGCAGTTATAGGGGGTTTAGCAATCAGCCCCAGCATTTT
TRBJ1-6,NA,TRBD1,TRBV6-1,CASSEDRRNSPLHF,TGTGCCAGCAGTGAGGACAGGAGAAATTCACCCCTCCACTTT
TRBJ1-5,few,NA,TRBV14,CASSQHQGRAQHF,TGTGCCAGCAGCCAGCACCAGGGAAGGGCTCAGCATTTT
TRBJ2-7,NA,NA,TRBV30,CAWTPLQGVTGEQYF,TGTGCCTGGACACCTTTGCAAGGGGTTACGGGCGAGCAGTACTTC
TRBJ2-7,NA,TRBD2,TRBV11-2,CASRQPGLAAYEQYF,TGTGCCAGCAGGCAACCCGGACTAGCAGCCTACGAGCAGTACTTC
TRBJ2-5,NA,NA,TRBV2,CASSEGVADSLETQYF,TGTGCCAGCAGTGAAGGGGTAGCAGACAGTTTAGAGACCCAGTACTTC
TRBJ2-1,NA,TRBD2,TRBV30,CALSGTSGQIEQFF,TGTGCCCTGTCCGGGACTAGCGGTCAGATTGAGCAGTTCTTC
TRBJ2-1,NA,NA,TRBV4-1,CASSQFRGAGSYNEQFF,TGCGCCAGCAGCCAGTTCCGGGGTGCGGGATCCTACAATGAGCAGTTCTTC
TRBJ2-2,NA,NA,TRBV10-3,CAITPVRDSGGELFF,TGTGCCATCACTCCTGTCCGGGACTCAGGGGGGGAGCTGTTTTTT
TRBJ1-2,NA,NA,TRBV19,CASRSRTATNYGYTF,TGTGCCAGTCGAAGCCGGACAGCCACTAACTATGGCTACACCTTC
TRBJ1-3,NA,TRBD1,TRBV18,CASSGTGNSGNTIYF,TGTGCCAGCTCAGGGACAGGAAACTCTGGAAACACCATATATTTT
TRBJ1-2,NA,NA,TRBV14,CASSQDFSYGYTF,TGTGCCAGCAGCCAAGATTTCAGCTATGGCTACACCTTC
TRBJ1-5,NA,NA,TRBV15,CATSRLEGQPQHF,TGTGCCACCAGCAGATTGGAGGGTCAGCCCCAGCATTTT
TRBJ2-1,few,TRBD2,TRBV7-9,CASSSRGSSYNEQFF,TGTGCCAGCAGTAGTCGCGGGAGCTCCTACAATGAGCAGTTCTTC
TRBJ2-7,once,TRBD2,TRBV11-2,CASSVPGLAVSYEQYF,TGTGCCAGCAGCGTACCAGGACTAGCGGTTTCCTACGAGCAGTACTTC
TRBJ2-1,NA,NA,TRBV2,CASRQQGVGEQFF,TGTGCCAGCAGACAACAGGGCGTAGGGGAGCAGTTCTTC
TRBJ2-7,NA,TRBD2,TRBV6-5,CASSYSWEGPHEQYF,TGTGCCAGCAGTTACTCGTGGGAGGGCCCCCACGAGCAGTACTTC
TRBJ1-5,NA,TRBD1,TRBV6-5,CASRTGYGNQPQHF,TGTGCCAGCAGGACAGGGTACGGCAATCAGCCCCAGCATTTT
TRBJ2-3,NA,TRBD2,TRBV7-6,CASSLGSGGASDTQYF,TGTGCCAGCAGCTTGGGTAGCGGGGGGGCCTCAGATACGCAGTATTTT
TRBJ2-7,NA,TRBD2,TRBV6-5,CASSYGAGGPYEQYF,TGTGCCAGCAGCTACGGAGCGGGAGGGCCCTACGAGCAGTACTTC
TRBJ2-3,NA,TRBD1,TRBV7-6,CASSFGTGAADTQYF,TGTGCCAGCAGCTTTGGGACAGGGGCGGCAGATACGCAGTATTTT
TRBJ1-1,NA,NA,TRBV28,CASSTPSKNTEAFF,TGTGCCAGCAGTACCCCCAGTAAAAACACTGAAGCTTTCTTT
TRBJ1-1,NA,NA,TRBV6-5,CASSPRAGGTEAFF,TGTGCCAGCAGCCCACGGGCCGGGGGCACTGAAGCTTTCTTT
TRBJ2-7,NA,TRBD1,TRBV29-1,CSVEKGAWGEQYF,TGCAGCGTTGAAAAGGGGGCCTGGGGCGAGCAGTACTTC
TRBJ2-2,NA,TRBD1,TRBV30,CACYRGAGELFF,TGTGCCTGTTACAGGGGCGCCGGGGAGCTGTTTTTT
TRBJ2-1,NA,TRBD2,TRBV15,CATSSWTGTTNNEQFF,TGTGCCACCAGCAGTTGGACCGGGACTACCAACAATGAGCAGTTCTTC
TRBJ2-7,NA,NA,TRBV11-3,CASSYQASSYEQYF,TGTGCCAGCAGCTACCAAGCGAGCTCCTACGAGCAGTACTTC
TRBJ2-7,NA,NA,TRBV6-1,CASKFSYEQYF,TGTGCCAGCAAATTCTCCTACGAGCAGTACTTC
TRBJ1-1,NA,TRBD1,TRBV19,CASSIYQGATEAFF,TGTGCCAGTAGTATTTATCAGGGGGCCACTGAAGCTTTCTTT
TRBJ1-1,NA,NA,TRBV11-2,CAGSRVGLGTEAFF,TGTGCCGGCAGCCGGGTTGGGTTAGGCACTGAAGCTTTCTTT
TRBJ2-1,NA,TRBD1,TRBV19,CASRQGQFEQFF,TGTGCCAGTAGACAGGGACAGTTTGAGCAGTTCTTC
TRBJ2-3,NA,NA,TRBV6-1,CASSPLVTDTQYF,TGTGCCAGCAGCCCCCTCGTTACAGATACGCAGTATTTT
TRBJ1-2,NA,TRBD1,TRBV4-3,CASSQDRTGNNYGYTF,TGCGCCAGCAGCCAAGATAGGACAGGGAATAACTATGGCTACACCTTC
TRBJ1-1,NA,TRBD1,TRBV6-5,CASRTRQGATEAFF,TGTGCCAGCAGGACCCGACAGGGCGCCACTGAAGCTTTCTTT
TRBJ2-1,NA,NA,TRBV7-3,CASSLDLGGHNEQFF,TGTGCCAGCAGCTTAGATCTCGGGGGGCACAATGAGCAGTTCTTC
TRBJ2-7,few,TRBD1,TRBV5-8,CASSLGDRGYGGENYEQYF,TGTGCCAGCAGCTTGGGGGACAGGGGATACGGCGGGGAGAACTACGAGCAGTACTTC
TRBJ2-7,NA,NA,TRBV19,CASSSGAGLPYEQYF,TGTGCCAGTAGCTCTGGGGCAGGGCTCCCCTACGAGCAGTACTTC
TRBJ1-2,NA,NA,TRBV6-5,CASSFDRNYGYTF,TGTGCCAGCAGTTTCGACAGGAACTATGGCTACACCTTC
TRBJ1-1,NA,TRBD1,TRBV7-9,CSSSKGQGLRTSEAFF,TGTTCCAGCAGCAAGGGACAGGGCCTTAGAACGTCTGAAGCTTTCTTT
TRBJ2-7,NA,TRBD1,TRBV4-1,CASSQVQGTYEQYF,TGCGCCAGCAGCCAAGTACAGGGGACCTACGAGCAGTACTTC
TRBJ2-5,NA,TRBD1,TRBV5-1,CASSATGGETQYF,TGCGCCAGCAGCGCAACAGGGGGCGAGACCCAGTACTTC
TRBJ1-2,NA,NA,TRBV7-3,CASSLLGGDSNAYGYTF,TGTGCCAGCAGCTTACTGGGTGGAGACAGTAATGCCTATGGCTACACCTTC
TRBJ2-3,NA,NA,TRBV30,CAWSDSGPTQYF,TGTGCCTGGAGTGACTCAGGGCCGACGCAGTATTTT
TRBJ2-7,NA,NA,TRBV28,CASTRGYEQYF,TGTGCCAGCACGCGGGGCTACGAGCAGTACTTC
TRBJ2-1,NA,TRBD1,TRBV7-3,CASSLSRTGANEQFF,TGTGCCAGCAGCTTAAGTCGGACAGGTGCCAATGAGCAGTTCTTC
TRBJ2-3,NA,NA,TRBV6-5,CASRTDGTDTQYF,TGTGCCAGCAGGACAGACGGCACAGATACGCAGTATTTT
TRBJ1-4,NA,TRBD1,TRBV2,CASSPGTGSEKLFF,TGTGCCAGCAGTCCCGGGACAGGGTCTGAGAAACTGTTTTTT
TRBJ2-1,once,TRBD2,TRBV19,CASTVGGDGFTSGNEQFF,TGTGCCAGTACGGTAGGAGGGGATGGGTTCACTAGCGGGAATGAGCAGTTCTTC
TRBJ2-2,few,NA,TRBV30,CAWSVGGIHTGELFF,TGTGCCTGGAGTGTAGGCGGGATTCACACCGGGGAGCTGTTTTTT
TRBJ1-5,few,TRBD1,TRBV27,CASSADRANQPQHF,TGTGCCAGCAGTGCTGACAGGGCGAATCAGCCCCAGCATTTT